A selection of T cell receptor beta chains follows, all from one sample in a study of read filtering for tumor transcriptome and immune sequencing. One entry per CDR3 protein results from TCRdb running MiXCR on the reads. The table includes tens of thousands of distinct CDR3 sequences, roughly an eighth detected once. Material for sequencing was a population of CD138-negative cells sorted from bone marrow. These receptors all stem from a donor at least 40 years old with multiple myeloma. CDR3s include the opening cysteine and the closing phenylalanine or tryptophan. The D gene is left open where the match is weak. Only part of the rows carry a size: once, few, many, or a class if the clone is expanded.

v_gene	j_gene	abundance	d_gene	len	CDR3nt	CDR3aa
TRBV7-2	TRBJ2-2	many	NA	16	TGTGCCAGCAGCTACGCGTGGAGCCCTAACACCGGGGAGCTGTTTTTT	CASSYAWSPNTGELFF
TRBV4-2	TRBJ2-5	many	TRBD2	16	TGTGCCAGCAGCCCCATAATAGCGGGATATCAAGAGACCCAGTACTTC	CASSPIIAGYQETQYF
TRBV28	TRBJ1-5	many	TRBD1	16	TGTGCCAGCAACACCCGGACAGGGGGAGCCAATCAGCCCCAGCATTTT	CASNTRTGGANQPQHF
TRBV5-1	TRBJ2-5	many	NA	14	TGCGCCAGCAGCTTGGATGGCCGGAGAGAGACCCAGTACTTC	CASSLDGRRETQYF
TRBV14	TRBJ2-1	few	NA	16	TGTGCCAGCAGCCAAGAACCGGGACCCACCTACAATGAGCAGTTCTTC	CASSQEPGPTYNEQFF
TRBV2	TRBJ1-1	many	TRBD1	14	TGTGCCAGCAGGACGGGACAGGCAGACACTGAAGCTTTCTTT	CASRTGQADTEAFF
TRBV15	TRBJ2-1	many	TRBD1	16	TGTGCCACCAGCAGAGATGACAGGGGTCAAAACAATGAGCAGTTCTTC	CATSRDDRGQNNEQFF
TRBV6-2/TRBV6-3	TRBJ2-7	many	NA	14	TGTGCCAGCAGACCCCACGGGTCAAGCTACGAGCAGTACTTC	CASRPHGSSYEQYF
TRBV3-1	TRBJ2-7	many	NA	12	TGTGCCAGCAGCCAACGGGACTACGAGCAGTACTTC	CASSQRDYEQYF
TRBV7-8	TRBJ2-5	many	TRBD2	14	TGTGCCAGCAGCTTGACCGGGACTAAAGAGACCCAGTACTTC	CASSLTGTKETQYF
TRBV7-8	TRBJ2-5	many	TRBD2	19	TGTGCCAGCAGCTTAGCCGGGACTAGCGGGAGAATTAGGGCGGAGACCCAGTACTTC	CASSLAGTSGRIRAETQYF
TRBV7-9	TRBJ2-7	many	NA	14	TGTGCCAGCAGCCCCCGGCAAGGGGGGATCGAGCAGTACTTC	CASSPRQGGIEQYF
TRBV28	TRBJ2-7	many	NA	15	TGTGCCAGCACCATTCCTGCAGGGACGGGGAGCGAGCAGTACTTC	CASTIPAGTGSEQYF
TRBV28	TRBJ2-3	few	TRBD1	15	TGTGCCAGCAGTTTATCGGAGACAGGGGAAAATACGCAGTATTTT	CASSLSETGENTQYF
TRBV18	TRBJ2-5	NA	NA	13	TGTGCCAGCACACCGGGAAACCAAGAGACCCAGTACTTC	CASTPGNQETQYF
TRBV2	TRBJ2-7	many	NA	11	TGTGCCAGCAGACACACCTACGAGCAGTACTTC	CASRHTYEQYF
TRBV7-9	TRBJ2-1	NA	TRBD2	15	TGTGCTAGCAGCTCGTCGGCACTAGCGCACAATGAGCAGTTCTTC	CASSSSALAHNEQFF
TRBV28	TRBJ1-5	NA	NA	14	TGTGCCAGCAGTTTGGGGGGGGCGGCCCAGCCCCAGCATTTT	CASSLGGAAQPQHF
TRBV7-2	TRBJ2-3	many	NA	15	TGTGCCAGCAGCCGCACAGGGTCGGGCCCAGATACGCAGTATTTT	CASSRTGSGPDTQYF
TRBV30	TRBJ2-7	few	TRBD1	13	TGTGCCTGGAACAGGGACAGACCCTACGAGCAGTACTTC	CAWNRDRPYEQYF
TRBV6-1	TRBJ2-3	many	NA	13	TGTGCCAGCAGTGGAAGCGGCGATGCAGCGCAGTATTTT	CASSGSGDAAQYF
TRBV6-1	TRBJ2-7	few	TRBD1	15	TGTGCCAGCAGAGAAGCGGGGACAGGGCCCTACGAGCAGTACTTC	CASREAGTGPYEQYF
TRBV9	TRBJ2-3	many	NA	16	TGTGCCAGCAGCATCTCCCCCCGGAGTCCCACAGATACGCAGTATTTT	CASSISPRSPTDTQYF
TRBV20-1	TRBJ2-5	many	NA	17	TGCAGTGCTAGACCTTTACGTACCGGGACGGACCAAGAGACCCAGTACTTC	CSARPLRTGTDQETQYF
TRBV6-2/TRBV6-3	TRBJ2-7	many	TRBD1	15	TGTGCCAGCGGAAAGGGACAGGGGAGCTCCTACGAGCAGTACTTC	CASGKGQGSSYEQYF
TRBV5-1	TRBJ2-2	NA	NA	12	TGCGCCAGCAGCTTGTTTGGCGGGGAGCTGTTTTTT	CASSLFGGELFF
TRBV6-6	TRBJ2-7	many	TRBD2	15	TGTGCCAGCAGGAGTTCTAGCGGCCGCTCCTACGAGCAGTACTTC	CASRSSSGRSYEQYF
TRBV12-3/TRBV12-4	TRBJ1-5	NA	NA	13	TGCGCCAGCAGTTTAGCTACCTATCAGCCCCAGCATTTT	CASSLATYQPQHF
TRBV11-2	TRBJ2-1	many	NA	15	TGTGCCAGCAGCCCGTTGGGTGGCTCCTACAATGAGCAGTTCTTC	CASSPLGGSYNEQFF